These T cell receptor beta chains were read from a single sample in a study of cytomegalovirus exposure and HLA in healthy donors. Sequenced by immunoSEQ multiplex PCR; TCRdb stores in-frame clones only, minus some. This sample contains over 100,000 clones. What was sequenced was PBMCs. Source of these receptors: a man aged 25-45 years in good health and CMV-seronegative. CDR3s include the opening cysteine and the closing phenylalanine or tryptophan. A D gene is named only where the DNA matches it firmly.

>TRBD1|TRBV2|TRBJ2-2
CASRGQGIDTGELFF
TGTGCCAGCAGGGGACAGGGAATCGACACCGGGGAGCTGTTTTTT
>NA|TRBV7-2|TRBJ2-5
CASSPRVRETQYF
TGTGCCAGCAGCCCTCGGGTTCGAGAGACCCAGTACTTC
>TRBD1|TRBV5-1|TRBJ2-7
CASSHGTGTYEQYF
TGCGCCAGCAGCCACGGGACAGGGACATACGAGCAGTACTTC
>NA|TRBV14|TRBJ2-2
CATRLAGELFF
TGTGCCACCAGACTAGCCGGGGAGCTGTTTTTT
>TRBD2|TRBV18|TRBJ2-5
CASSSPQAGGLETQYF
TGTGCCAGCTCCTCCCCCCAGGCGGGGGGTTTAGAGACCCAGTACTTC
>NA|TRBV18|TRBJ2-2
CASSPVDGGLTGELFF
TGTGCCAGCTCACCGGTGGACGGGGGGCTAACCGGGGAGCTGTTTTTT
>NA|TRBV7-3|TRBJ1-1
CASSLRLTEAFF
TGTGCCAGCAGCTTAAGGCTCACTGAAGCTTTCTTT
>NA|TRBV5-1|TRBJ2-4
CASSPEGIDNIQYF
TGCGCCAGCAGCCCGGAGGGAATTGACAACATTCAGTACTTC
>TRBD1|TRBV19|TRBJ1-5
CASSIDRDRINQPQHF
TGTGCCAGTAGTATAGATCGGGACAGGATCAATCAGCCCCAGCATTTT
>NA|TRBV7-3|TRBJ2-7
CANSLSLTTGLVYEQYF
TGTGCCAACAGCTTAAGCCTCACGACAGGTCTCGTGTACGAGCAGTACTTC
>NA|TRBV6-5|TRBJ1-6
CASSRGDGSNSPLHF
TGTGCCAGCAGCCGCGGGGACGGCTCAAATTCACCCCTCCACTTT
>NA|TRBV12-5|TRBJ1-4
CASGLRGSEKLFF
TGTGCTAGTGGTTTGCGGGGGAGTGAAAAACTGTTTTTT
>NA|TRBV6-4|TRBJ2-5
CASSDSSAQTQETQYF
TGTGCCAGCAGTGACTCGAGTGCACAGACCCAAGAGACCCAGTACTTC
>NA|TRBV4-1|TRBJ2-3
CASSQVARVDTQYF
TGCGCCAGCAGCCAAGTAGCCCGCGTAGATACGCAGTATTTT
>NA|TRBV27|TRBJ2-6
CASSLAGTGANVLTF
TGTGCCAGCAGTTTAGCCGGGACTGGGGCCAACGTCCTGACTTTC
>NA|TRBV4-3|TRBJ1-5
CASSQVYTGSNQPQHF
TGCGCCAGCAGCCAAGTATATACGGGGAGCAATCAGCCCCAGCATTTT
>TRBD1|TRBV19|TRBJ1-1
CASEDRGAIRTEAFF
TGTGCCAGTGAAGACAGGGGCGCGATTCGGACTGAAGCTTTCTTT
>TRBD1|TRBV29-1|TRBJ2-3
CSGDRGLPDTQYF
TGCAGCGGGGACAGGGGGCTCCCAGATACGCAGTATTTT
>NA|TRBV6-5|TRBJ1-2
CASSRQLINYGYTF
TGTGCCAGCAGTAGACAGCTGATTAACTATGGCTACACCTTC
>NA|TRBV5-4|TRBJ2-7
CASSPAGDLTYEQYF
TGTGCCAGCAGCCCGGCCGGGGATTTGACCTACGAGCAGTACTTC
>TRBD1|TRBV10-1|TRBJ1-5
CASRRDRRDQPQHF
TGCGCCAGCCGCCGGGACAGAAGGGATCAGCCCCAGCATTTT
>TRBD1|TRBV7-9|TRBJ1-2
CASSLAGTGGIGYTF
TGTGCCAGCAGCCTGGCCGGGACAGGGGGCATTGGCTACACCTTC
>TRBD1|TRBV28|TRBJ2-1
CASSSAGTEAYNEQFF
TGTGCCAGCAGTTCCGCCGGGACAGAGGCCTACAATGAGCAGTTCTTC
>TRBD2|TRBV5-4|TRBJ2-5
CASSSLAGGLQETQYF
TGTGCCAGCAGCTCACTAGCGGGGGGCCTCCAAGAGACCCAGTACTTC